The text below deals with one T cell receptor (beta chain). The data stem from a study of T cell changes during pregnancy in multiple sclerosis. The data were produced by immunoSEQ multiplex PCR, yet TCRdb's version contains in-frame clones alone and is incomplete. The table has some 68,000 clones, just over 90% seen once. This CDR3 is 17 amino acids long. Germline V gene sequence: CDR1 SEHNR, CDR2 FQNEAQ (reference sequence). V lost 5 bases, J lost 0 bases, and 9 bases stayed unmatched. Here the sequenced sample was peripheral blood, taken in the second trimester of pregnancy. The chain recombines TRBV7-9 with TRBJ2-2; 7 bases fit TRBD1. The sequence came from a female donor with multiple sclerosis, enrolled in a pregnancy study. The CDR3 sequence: CASSPTWTGANTGELFF. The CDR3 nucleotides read TGTGCCAGCAGCCCCACTTGGACAGGCGCGAACACCGGGGAGCTGTTTTTT.